Below are 14 T cell receptor beta chains sequenced from a single sample in a study of blood T cell repertoires in COVID-19. TCRdb's copy holds only in-frame clones and misses some; the assay was immunoSEQ multiplex PCR. The repertoire holds 200,000 to 250,000 clones, with under 90% as singletons. Sequenced sample: peripheral blood. The receptors were sampled from a man aged 30-40 years with active or convalescent COVID-19.

This rearrangement joins TRBV9 to TRBJ2-3; D is perhaps TRBD1 (5 bases). Per the germline V gene, CDR1 is SGDLS and CDR2 is YYNGEE. Trimming pared 2 bases from V and 1 base from J, leaving 11 bases between. This CDR3 contains 15 residues. The CDR3 DNA follows: TGTGCCAGCAGCGTCACAGGCCCTCGCACAGATACGCAGTATTTT. The encoded protein is CASSVTGPRTDTQYF.

The chain is built from TRBV9 and TRBJ2-5; 7 bases map to TRBD1. Germline CDR1 reads SGDLS; CDR2 reads YYNGEE. The CDR3 is 14 amino acids. V lost 4 bases, J lost 2 bases, and 5 bases stayed unmatched. This CDR3 reads CASSREGQQETQYF. The CDR3 DNA is TGTGCCAGCAGCCGAGAGGGACAGCAAGAGACCCAGTACTTC.

The chain is built from TRBV28 and TRBJ2-5; weak D call: TRBD2 (5 bases). Germline V gene lookup returns CDR1 MDHEN and CDR2 SYDVKM. The germline V and J ends were trimmed by 7 bases and 2 bases, with 11 bases remaining between them. This CDR3 has 13 amino acids. CDR3 residues: CASTNGNQETQYF. CDR3 bases: TGTGCCAGCACCAACGGGAATCAAGAGACCCAGTACTTC.

The rearrangement joins TRBV5-1 to TRBJ1-2; 10 bases are a match to TRBD1. V trimming: 9 bases; J trimming: 7 bases; junction bases outside the gene matches: 12. The CDR3 sequence is 14 residues long. Germline CDR1 SGHRS, CDR2 YFSETQ. DNA for the CDR3: TGCGCCACCAAACCCGGGACAGGGGCAAGTGGCTACACCTTC. It is translated as CATKPGTGASGYTF.

This chain joins TRBV20-1 and TRBJ1-1; TRBD1 might be the D (5 bases). Germline values: CDR1 DFQATT, CDR2 SNEGSKA (reference sequence). The CDR3 spans 14 residues. V gave up 3 bases and J gave up 1 base, with 12 bases separating them. The CDR3 DNA reads as TGCAGTGCTAGTGCGGGGGGGAGGAACACTGAAGCTTTCTTT. Protein product: CSASAGGRNTEAFF.

The chain links TRBV4-3 to TRBJ1-5; weak D call: TRBD1 (6 bases). Germline V CDR1 and CDR2: LGHNA, YSLEER. CDR3 size: 16 residues. The ends were cut back, 0 bases at V and 4 bases at J, with 13 bases in the middle. The CDR3 loop reads CASSQDRSGENQPQHF. The CDR3, as DNA: TGCGCCAGCAGCCAAGATAGGTCAGGGGAAAATCAGCCCCAGCATTTT.

This sequence joins TRBV5-1 and TRBJ1-1; a possible D gene is TRBD1 (5 bases). V lost 3 bases to trimming and J lost 2 bases, with 14 bases between them. In germline, CDR1 is SGHRS, CDR2 YFSETQ. The CDR3 has 15 amino acids. The CDR3 spells CASSWDGGTNTEAFF. CDR3 DNA: TGCGCCAGCAGCTGGGACGGGGGTACAAACACTGAAGCTTTCTTT.

This clone was seen a single time. The gene calls are TRBV18 and TRBJ2-7, with no clear D. The CDR3 extends over 14 amino acids. V lost 2 bases, J lost 1 base, and 9 bases lay in between. Germline assignment: CDR1 KGHSH and CDR2 LQKENI. CDR3 sequence reads: CASSPELLSYEQYF. The CDR3 DNA reads TGTGCCAGCTCACCAGAACTACTTTCCTACGAGCAGTACTTC.

This clone occurred a few times. The chain joins TRBV5-1 to TRBJ1-2; D is unclear. This CDR3 has 12 residues. V was shortened by 0 bases and J by 8 bases, with 8 bases between the two germline ends. Germline V lookup: CDR1 SGHRS, CDR2 YFSETQ. The CDR3 loop is CASSLDGKGYTF. The CDR3, as DNA: TGCGCCAGCAGCTTGGACGGGAAAGGCTACACCTTC. Filled out from reference TRBV5-1 and TRBJ1-2, the complete variable domain reads KAGVTQTPRYLIKTRGQQVTLSCSPISGHRSVSWYQQTPGQGLQFLFEYFSETQRNKGNFPGRFSGRQFSNSRSEMNVSTLELGDSALYLCASSLDGKGYTFGSGTRLTVV.

This clone was recorded only once. CDR3: CASSFLGLAEETQYF. DNA of the CDR3: TGTGCCAGCAGTTTCCTCGGACTAGCGGAAGAGACCCAGTACTTC. This rearrangement joins TRBV6-2 or TRBV6-3 to TRBJ2-5; 10 nucleotides line up with TRBD2. The CDR3 has 15 amino acids. Looked up from germline, CDR1 is MNHEY and CDR2 is SVGEGT. The trim removed 4 bases at V and 3 bases at J, leaving 5 bases unmatched.

The chain recombines TRBV28 with TRBJ1-2, with 12 bases aligning to TRBD1. With 4 bases clipped from V and 7 bases from J, the junction kept 10 bases outside the gene matches. The germline V gene has CDR1 MDHEN and CDR2 SYDVKM. This CDR3 comprises 16 residues. This CDR3 is CASSSGTGGALGGYTF. The DNA for the CDR3 is TGTGCCAGCAGTTCCGGGACAGGGGGCGCGTTGGGTGGCTACACCTTC.

V and J are TRBV19 and TRBJ2-4; 7 nucleotides line up with TRBD2. The CDR3 length is 13 residues. Germline loops: CDR1 LNHDA, CDR2 SQIVND (reference sequence). The ends lost 3 bases at V and 7 bases at J; junction bases unmatched: 3. The CDR3 nucleotides read TGTGCCAGTAGTATTCGACTAGCTAACATTCAGTACTTC. It yields the protein CASSIRLANIQYF.

The V call is TRBV6-1, the J call TRBJ2-5, with TRBD2 identical over 13 bases. The junction had 6 bases not matched to a gene; V was cut back by 1 base and J by 7 bases. The CDR3 runs 16 residues. In germline, CDR1 is MNHNS, CDR2 SASEGT. The CDR3 loop is CASSEVGLAGVGTQYF. The CDR3, as DNA: TGTGCCAGCAGTGAAGTTGGACTAGCGGGAGTGGGGACCCAGTACTTC.

The chain is built from TRBV5-5 and TRBJ2-7; TRBD2 matches at 8 bases. The J segment lost 6 bases and the V segment lost 1 base, leaving 9 bases of the junction unmatched. This CDR3 comprises 15 residues. Germline CDR1 is SGHKS and CDR2 is YYEKEE (reference sequence). CDR3 nucleotides: TGTGCCAGCAGCTTGCGGGGGGGACTCGTTGGCGAGCAGTACTTC. Translated: CASSLRGGLVGEQYF.